This is a list of T cell receptor beta chains from one sample in a study of Graves' ophthalmopathy and Graves' hyperthyroidism. From the multiplex PCR reads, TCRdb called clonotypes with MiXCR, one entry per CDR3 protein. The table includes about half a million distinct CDR3 sequences, 13% to 15% detected once. Sequenced input: blood. These receptors all stem from a woman younger than 45 with Graves' ophthalmopathy. Both conserved end residues are part of each CDR3. Each record gives: D gene, J gene, clone size, V gene, CDR3 DNA, CDR3 protein. D genes are given only for firm matches. The size entry is marked missing in some rows and otherwise reads once, few, many or a size class.

>NA|TRBJ2-2|many|TRBV29-1
TGCAGCGTTGAGCGGAGGAACACCGGGGAGCTGTTTTTT
CSVERRNTGELFF
>NA|TRBJ1-1|many|TRBV19
TGTGCCAGTAGTACCGAGGTCTTAACTGAAGCTTTCTTT
CASSTEVLTEAFF
>NA|TRBJ1-6|many|TRBV20-1
TGCAGTGCTAGAGTTGGCTCAGATAATTCACCCCTCCACTTT
CSARVGSDNSPLHF
>NA|TRBJ2-7|many|TRBV20-1
TGCAGTGCTAGCCAGGTATACTACGAGCAGTACTTC
CSASQVYYEQYF
>NA|TRBJ1-1|many|TRBV30
TGTGCCGGAGGGACGCCCGTTGGGACTGAAGCTTTCTTT
CAGGTPVGTEAFF
>NA|TRBJ2-5|many|TRBV28
TGTGCCAGCAGCCCCCTACCGAAAGAGACCCAGTACTTC
CASSPLPKETQYF
>NA|TRBJ1-5|many|TRBV7-8
TGTGCCAGCAGCCTAGACAGGTCGAGGAGCAATCAGCCCCAGCATTTT
CASSLDRSRSNQPQHF
>NA|TRBJ2-7|NA|TRBV18
TGTGCCAGCTCACCACCATCTGGGCCCAGCTCCTACGAGCAGTACTTC
CASSPPSGPSSYEQYF
>NA|TRBJ1-1|NA|TRBV6-1
TGTGCCAGCAGCGACGGGGGGGTCATGAACACTGAAGCTTTCTTT
CASSDGGVMNTEAFF
>TRBD1|TRBJ1-5|NA|TRBV30
TGTGCCTGGAGTATGGACAGGGGGTTTGGCAATCAGCCCCAGCATTTT
CAWSMDRGFGNQPQHF
>TRBD1|TRBJ1-5|many|TRBV6-1
TGTGCCAGCAGTGCCCGGGACAGGGGGCTGGGACAGCCCCAGCATTTT
CASSARDRGLGQPQHF
>NA|TRBJ1-1|many|TRBV10-1
TGCGCCAGCAGTGAGTACAGTGGACTCAACACTGAAGCTTTCTTT
CASSEYSGLNTEAFF
>NA|TRBJ2-7|many|TRBV20-1
TGCAGTGCAAGGAGGGACAGCTCCTACGAGCAGTACTTC
CSARRDSSYEQYF
>TRBD2|TRBJ2-7|NA|TRBV12-3/TRBV12-4
TGTGCCACCCGGGGGAGCGGGATCTGCGAGCAGTACTTC
CATRGSGICEQYF
>TRBD1|TRBJ2-3|NA|TRBV5-6
TGTGCCAGCAGCTGGAACAGGGGGCAAACAGATACGCAGTATTTT
CASSWNRGQTDTQYF
>TRBD1|TRBJ1-1|many|TRBV10-3
TGTGCCATCAGTGAGTCTAAGGGGGCTTACACTGAAGCTTTCTTT
CAISESKGAYTEAFF
>NA|TRBJ1-2|many|TRBV28
TGTGCCAGCAGTTTTCCAGTCAACTATGGCTACACCTTC
CASSFPVNYGYTF
>NA|TRBJ1-3|many|TRBV4-1
TGCGCCAGCAGCCAAGGGGCAGCGAGAACTGGAAACACCATATATTTT
CASSQGAARTGNTIYF
>TRBD2|TRBJ2-7|many|TRBV4-1
TGCGCCAGCAGCCAAGAGGCGGGAGGCGCCTACGAGCAGTACTTC
CASSQEAGGAYEQYF
>TRBD1|TRBJ1-5|many|TRBV24-1
TGTGCCACCAGTGATTTCAGGGGGAATCAGCCCCAGCATTTT
CATSDFRGNQPQHF
>NA|TRBJ2-7|NA|TRBV13
TGTGCCGGCAGCTCCAGGGGCTCCTACGAGCAGTACTTC
CAGSSRGSYEQYF
>NA|TRBJ2-7|many|TRBV20-1
TGCAGTGCAACCGACCAGGGAGGCGGGAACGAGCAGTACTTC
CSATDQGGGNEQYF
>NA|TRBJ2-7|NA|TRBV20-1
TGCAGTGCTAGAGTTTCGGACAAGGCTGTTTACGAGCAGTACTTC
CSARVSDKAVYEQYF
>TRBD2|TRBJ2-2|NA|TRBV12-3/TRBV12-4
TGTGCCAGCAGTTCTCGCCTAGCGGGGGTGGCCGGGGAGCTGTTTTTT
CASSSRLAGVAGELFF
>TRBD1|TRBJ1-2|NA|TRBV30
TGTGCCTGGAACCCTGACAGGGTGTACTATGGCTACACCTTC
CAWNPDRVYYGYTF
>TRBD2|TRBJ2-7|few|TRBV2
TGTGCCAGCAGTGAACCTGGGGGGGATAGATTCTACGAGCAGTACTTC
CASSEPGGDRFYEQYF
>NA|TRBJ2-7|many|TRBV5-1
TGCGCCAGCAGCTTAGCGGACTACGAGCAGTACTTC
CASSLADYEQYF
>NA|TRBJ1-1|many|TRBV24-1
TGTGCCACCAGTTTCGGGGACACTGAAGCTTTCTTT
CATSFGDTEAFF
>NA|TRBJ1-1|many|TRBV24-1
TGTGCCACCAGTGATTTAGGGGGGACACCGAACACTGAAGCTTTCTTT
CATSDLGGTPNTEAFF
>NA|TRBJ1-2|many|TRBV30
TGTGCCTGGAGAACCTACAGGGAATACTATGGCTACACCTTC
CAWRTYREYYGYTF
>TRBD1|TRBJ1-1|NA|TRBV18
TGTGTCAGCTCTCGACAGGGGGAGAACACTGAAGCTTTCTTT
CVSSRQGENTEAFF
>TRBD1|TRBJ2-5|many|TRBV27
TGTGCCAGCAGTTCGACAGGGGGCGGGGAGACCCAGTACTTC
CASSSTGGGETQYF
>NA|TRBJ2-7|many|TRBV6-2/TRBV6-3
TGTGCCAGCAGTTACTCGATCGAGGGGTGGGGTTCCTACGAGCAGTACTTC
CASSYSIEGWGSYEQYF
>TRBD2|TRBJ2-5|many|TRBV2
TGTGCCAGCAGTGTCCGACTAGCGGGGGGAGAGACCCAGTACTTC
CASSVRLAGGETQYF
>NA|TRBJ1-5|few|TRBV27
TGTGCCAGCAGCCCGATGTGGGATGGCAATCAGCCCCAGCATTTT
CASSPMWDGNQPQHF
>NA|TRBJ1-3|many|TRBV6-1
TGTGCCAGCACCCCCGGACCGCCGTCTGGAAACACCATATATTTT
CASTPGPPSGNTIYF
>NA|TRBJ2-4|many|TRBV12-3/TRBV12-4
TGTGCCAGCAGTTTGGGGGTAGCCAAAAACATTAAGTACTTC
CASSLGVAKNIKYF
>NA|TRBJ2-6|many|TRBV4-2
TGTGCCAGCGTCCGGGACCACGGGGTTTCTGGGGCCAACGTCCTGACTTTC
CASVRDHGVSGANVLTF
>TRBD1|TRBJ1-3|many|TRBV28
TGTGCCAGCAGTTTAAGGACAGGGTCTGGAAACACCATATATTTT
CASSLRTGSGNTIYF
>NA|TRBJ1-6|many|TRBV5-1
TGCGCCAGCAGCTTGTTAGGGGGAAATTCACCCCTCCACTTT
CASSLLGGNSPLHF
>TRBD2|TRBJ2-4|NA|TRBV3-1
TGTGCCAGCAGCCTCCGGGGGGGAGGGAACATTCAGTACTTC
CASSLRGGGNIQYF
>NA|TRBJ1-2|NA|TRBV29-1
TGCAGCGTGGAAACAGGCTTCTATGGCTACACCTTC
CSVETGFYGYTF
>TRBD1|TRBJ2-4|many|TRBV6-1
TGTGCCAGCAGTCGGGACAGACTAGCCAAAAACATTCAGTACTTC
CASSRDRLAKNIQYF
>NA|TRBJ2-6|few|TRBV24-1
TGTGCCACCCAAGACAGTGCGAAGGCCAACGTCCTGACTTTC
CATQDSAKANVLTF
>TRBD1|TRBJ1-1|many|TRBV29-1
TGCAGCGCTGCGACAGGGGGATATGGTGAAGCTTTCTTT
CSAATGGYGEAFF
>NA|TRBJ1-2|NA|TRBV7-3
TGTGCCAGCAGTTCGAACTGGACAGAATTCTATGGCTACACCTTC
CASSSNWTEFYGYTF
>NA|TRBJ2-7|many|TRBV11-2
TGTGCCAGCAGCTTGAGTAGTTGGGAGCAGTACTTC
CASSLSSWEQYF
>TRBD2|TRBJ2-5|many|TRBV7-3
TGTGCCAGAGGACTAGCGGGAGGCCATCAAGAGACCCAGTACTTC
CARGLAGGHQETQYF
>TRBD1|TRBJ1-2|many|TRBV7-2
TGTGCCAGCAGGTTAACCGGGACAGGACAAGATGGCTACACCTTC
CASRLTGTGQDGYTF
>TRBD2|TRBJ2-7|many|TRBV27
TGTGCCAGCAGTACGACTAGCGGGGGGGTCTCCTACGAGCAGTACTTC
CASSTTSGGVSYEQYF
>NA|TRBJ2-7|many|TRBV18
TGTGCCAGCTCACCTCGGGATTACGACGAGCAGTACTTC
CASSPRDYDEQYF
>NA|TRBJ1-3|many|TRBV6-5
TGTGCCAGCAGTTACTCGTTCCGGGAGGCTGGAAACACCATATATTTT
CASSYSFREAGNTIYF
>TRBD1|TRBJ1-6|many|TRBV30
TGTGCCTGGAGTTTAGGGACAGGGAATTCACCCCTCCACTTT
CAWSLGTGNSPLHF
>NA|TRBJ2-6|many|TRBV13
TGTGCCAGCAGCTCAAACGGGGGGCAGGAGGTCTCTGGGGCCAACGTCCTGACTTTC
CASSSNGGQEVSGANVLTF
>TRBD2|TRBJ2-2|many|TRBV12-5
TGTGCTAGTGGTTTGGCCGGGACTAGCGGGAGCACCGGGGAGCTGTTTTTT
CASGLAGTSGSTGELFF
>TRBD2|TRBJ2-5|many|TRBV4-1
TGCGCCAGCAGCCAAGATCGAGGGCGGGGGAGGTACCAAGAGACCCAGTACTTC
CASSQDRGRGRYQETQYF
>NA|TRBJ2-2|many|TRBV9
TGTGCCAGCAGCGTAAAATTCACGGATCCTCTGTTTTTT
CASSVKFTDPLFF